The 22 T cell receptor beta chains given below trace back to one sample, sequenced in a study of cytomegalovirus exposure and HLA in healthy donors. It was with 60 Vbeta and 13 Jbeta primers that the PCR ran. Sequenced by immunoSEQ multiplex PCR; TCRdb stores in-frame clones only, minus some. This table holds 150,000 to 200,000 clones, roughly 79% found once. Sequences were obtained from PBMCs. Receptor source: a man younger than 45 in good health and CMV-seronegative.

The chain employs TRBV28 and TRBJ2-7; the D gene is possibly TRBD2 (5 bases). The V and J ends lost 6 bases and 2 bases respectively, with 14 bases between them. Per the germline V gene, CDR1 is MDHEN and CDR2 is SYDVKM. The CDR3 extends over 14 amino acids. This chain's CDR3 is CASRVWTSPYEQYF. As DNA, the CDR3 is TGTGCCAGCAGGGTGTGGACTTCCCCCTACGAGCAGTACTTC.

In its sample, this clone was seen once. The chain links TRBV2 to TRBJ2-7; 10 positions match TRBD2. Germline V CDR1 and CDR2: SNHLY, FYNNEI. CDR3 size: 15 residues. V was clipped by 6 bases and J by 2 bases; unmatched bases: 7. The chain's CDR3 is CASSPSSGGAYEQYF. CDR3 nucleotides: TGTGCCAGCAGCCCCTCTAGCGGGGGCGCCTACGAGCAGTACTTC.

This rearrangement joins TRBV30 to TRBJ2-7; D perhaps matches TRBD2 (5 bases). The CDR3 is 13 amino acids. Trimming pared 1 base from V and 6 bases from J, leaving 13 bases between. Germline V lookup: CDR1 GTSNPN, CDR2 SVGIG (reference sequence). This CDR3 reads CAWSEDWLGEQYF. In DNA, the CDR3 is TGTGCCTGGAGTGAGGACTGGCTTGGCGAGCAGTACTTC.

Worth noting for this clone: Distinct nucleotide sequences in the sample also encode this CDR3. The genes are TRBV6-6 and TRBJ1-5, with D perhaps TRBD1 (6 bases). V was clipped by 6 bases and J by 2 bases, with 8 bases between them. The CDR3 runs to 13 residues. Germline V gene sequence: CDR1 MNHNY, CDR2 SVGAGI (reference sequence). DNA of the CDR3: TGTGCCAGCAGCCCAGGGGGCAATCAGCCCCAGCATTTT. Its protein is CASSPGGNQPQHF.

This clone was recorded only once. This chain links TRBV7-2 with TRBJ1-6, with TRBD1 identical over 10 bases. Trimming at V came to 6 bases and at J to 9 bases, leaving 5 bases not matched to a gene. The CDR3 extends over 14 amino acids. Looked up from germline, CDR1 is SGHTA and CDR2 is FQGNSA. The chain's CDR3 is CASRTGTGVSPLHF. The CDR3 nucleotides are TGTGCCAGCAGAACCGGGACAGGGGTTTCACCCCTCCACTTT.

The chain employs TRBV6-5 and TRBJ2-7, with TRBD2 matching 9 bases. V dropped 10 bases and J dropped 5; count of bases not matched to a gene: 12. CDR1 is MNHEY and CDR2 is SVGAGI in the germline V gene. The CDR3 length is 14 residues. The CDR3 DNA follows: TGTGCCACCCACTCCGGGACTAGCATAAACGAGCAGTACTTC. Protein product: CATHSGTSINEQYF.

The chain carries TRBV5-4 and TRBJ2-1; D is perhaps TRBD2 (6 bases). V was clipped by 0 bases and J by 3 bases, with 13 bases between them. This CDR3 has 16 residues. Per germline, CDR1 SGHNT and CDR2 YYREEE (reference sequence). The CDR3 here is CASSLVIGGNYNEQFF. In DNA, the CDR3 is TGTGCCAGCAGCTTGGTGATTGGCGGGAACTACAATGAGCAGTTCTTC.

Concerning this clone itself: Germline and junction disagree at one end, which may indicate a read error. The rearrangement uses TRBV7-9 and TRBJ2-7; TRBD1 matches at 7 bases. This CDR3 is built from 15 residues. Germline lookup yields CDR1 SEHNR and CDR2 FQNEAQ (reference sequence). The CDR3 spells CSSSRQGGQPSEQYF. In DNA, the CDR3 is TGTTCCAGCAGCCGGCAAGGGGGCCAGCCCTCGGAGCAGTACTTC.

The chain uses TRBV28 and TRBJ1-4; the match to TRBD1 covers 8 bases. The CDR3 has 15 amino acids. Trimming removed 3 bases from V and 7 bases from J; junction bases left unmatched: 7. CDR1 is MDHEN, CDR2 SYDVKM, per germline. CDR3 protein: CASSLTGEGSEKLFF. CDR3 nucleotide sequence: TGTGCCAGCAGTTTGACAGGGGAGGGGAGTGAAAAACTGTTTTTT.

This chain uses TRBV9 with TRBJ2-2, with D possibly TRBD1 on 5 matching bases. Trimming removed 4 bases at V and 5 bases at J, with 12 bases between. This CDR3 is 14 amino acids long. Looked up from germline, CDR1 is SGDLS and CDR2 is YYNGEE. This chain's CDR3 is CASSKTDDTGELFF. CDR3 DNA sequence: TGTGCCAGCAGCAAGACAGACGATACCGGGGAGCTGTTTTTT.

The rearrangement uses TRBV7-2 and TRBJ2-2; perhaps TRBD1 as D (5 bases). Germline V gene data show CDR1 as SGHTA and CDR2 as FQGNSA. The V gene lost 2 bases and the J gene lost 4 bases, with 11 bases spanning the gap. The CDR3 runs to 15 residues. The CDR3 nucleotides are TGTGCCAGCAGCTTATTAACCAGGGCCACCGGGGAGCTGTTTTTT. Protein: CASSLLTRATGELFF.

This chain joins TRBV7-8 and TRBJ2-5, with TRBD2 matching over 7 bases. The CDR3 extends over 15 amino acids. Germline CDR1 and CDR2: SGHVS and FQNEAQ. V shed 3 bases, J shed 2 bases, and the junction held 6 bases outside the gene matches. This CDR3 reads CASSFSGIRQETQYF. The CDR3, as DNA: TGTGCCAGCAGCTTCAGCGGGATCAGACAAGAGACCCAGTACTTC.

This clone was observed a single time. The gene calls are TRBV18 and TRBJ2-7; TRBD1 might be the D (6 bases). Germline V lookup: CDR1 KGHSH, CDR2 LQKENI. This CDR3 is 15 amino acids long. V was pared by 6 bases and J by 1 base, with 16 bases between. The CDR3 here is CASSRRPDSSYEQYF. CDR3 in DNA: TGTGCCAGCTCGAGGAGGCCGGACAGTTCCTACGAGCAGTACTTC.

This clone was seen only a few times. The genes are TRBV4-3 and TRBJ1-3; 7 nucleotides agree with TRBD1. V dropped 3 bases and J dropped 8; count of bases not matched to a gene: 10. CDR1 is LGHNA, CDR2 YSLEER, per germline. The CDR3 loop spans 15 amino acids. CDR3 sequence: CASSQEPGQFHTIYF. For the CDR3, the DNA is TGCGCCAGCAGCCAGGAGCCGGGACAGTTCCACACCATATATTTT.

The V and J genes are TRBV19 and TRBJ2-2; 7 bases are a match to TRBD2. V gave up 4 bases and J gave up 6 bases; unmatched junction bases: 5. Germline values: CDR1 LNHDA, CDR2 SQIVND (reference sequence). This CDR3 has 14 amino acids. CDR3: CASSNPGRAGELFF. CDR3 sequence (DNA): TGTGCCAGTAGTAACCCGGGGAGGGCCGGGGAGCTGTTTTTT.

The chain has TRBV27 and TRBJ1-6; a weak D match, TRBD1 (5 bases). The CDR3 totals 13 residues. Trimming cost V 4 bases and J 8 bases, with 9 bases left between them. Germline assignment: CDR1 MNHEY and CDR2 SMNVEV (reference sequence). The DNA for the CDR3 is TGTGCCAGCAGTTCCAGGGATTATTCACCCCTCCACTTT. Encoded protein: CASSSRDYSPLHF.

The gene calls are TRBV5-6 and TRBJ1-1; possible D gene TRBD1, 6 bases. The CDR3 is made up of 13 amino acids. Germline CDR1 is SGHDT and CDR2 is YYEEEE. Trimming shortened V by 1 base and J by 6 bases, and 10 bases separated the two germline ends. CDR3 sequence reads: CASSLTGIAEAFF. In DNA form, the CDR3 reads TGTGCCAGCAGCTTGACAGGGATAGCTGAAGCTTTCTTT. Looking up the rest from reference TRBV5-6 and TRBJ1-1 gives the full variable domain: DAGVTQSPTHLIKTRGQQVTLRCSPKSGHDTVSWYQQALGQGPQFIFQYYEEEERQRGNFPDRFSGHQFPNYSSELNVNALLLGDSALYLCASSLTGIAEAFFGQGTRLTVV.

V and J are TRBV29-1 and TRBJ2-7; D not certain. The CDR3 totals 13 residues. The V gene lost 5 bases and the J gene lost 3 bases, with 14 bases spanning the gap. Germline loops: CDR1 SQVTM, CDR2 ANQGSEA. The CDR3 here is CSVHLGADYEQYF. In DNA, the CDR3 is TGCAGCGTTCATCTCGGAGCTGACTACGAGCAGTACTTC.

The V call is TRBV30, the J call TRBJ1-4, with TRBD1 matching over 12 bases. The trim removed 2 bases at V and 3 bases at J, leaving 4 bases unmatched. The CDR3 runs to 16 residues. The germline V gene has CDR1 GTSNPN and CDR2 SVGIG (reference sequence). In DNA form, the CDR3 reads TGTGCCTGGAGTACCGGGACAGGGGGCCCTAATGAAAAACTGTTTTTT. Protein: CAWSTGTGGPNEKLFF.

The V call is TRBV4-1, the J call TRBJ2-7, with TRBD1 matching over 12 bases. Germline values: CDR1 MGHRA, CDR2 YSYEKL. V was clipped by 3 bases and J by 5 bases; unmatched bases: 11. The CDR3 is 17 amino acids. DNA for the CDR3: TGCGCCAGCAGCCATCCCGACTCCGGGACAGGGGGCAACGAGCAGTACTTC. This translates into CASSHPDSGTGGNEQYF.

This clone showed up just once. The chain employs TRBV5-1 and TRBJ2-1, with TRBD1 matching over 7 bases. V dropped 0 bases and J dropped 5; count of bases not matched to a gene: 5. The CDR3 is 15 amino acids. From germline, CDR1 is SGHRS and CDR2 YFSETQ. DNA of the CDR3: TGCGCCAGCAGCTTGGAGGGGACAGTCCACAATGAGCAGTTCTTC. It encodes CASSLEGTVHNEQFF.

The chain carries TRBV9 and TRBJ1-5, with 7 bases that match TRBD1. The CDR3 has 14 amino acids. CDR1 SGDLS and CDR2 YYNGEE come from the germline V gene. J gave up 2 bases and V 4 bases, and 3 bases lay outside the gene matches. The CDR3 here is CASSSQGGNQPQHF. In DNA form, the CDR3 reads TGTGCCAGCAGCTCCCAGGGGGGCAATCAGCCCCAGCATTTT.